This T cell receptor (beta chain) is from a study of shared T cell receptors in the human thymus. The table came from immunoSEQ multiplex PCR; TCRdb's copy has only in-frame clones and leaves some out. The data show about 380,000 clones, 95% seen once. Germline V gives CDR1 MNHEY, CDR2 SMNVEV (reference sequence). Trimming left V 3 bases short and J 2 bases short, with 10 bases between. The CDR3 covers 14 residues. The sequencing sample was made of thymocytes. This receptor was obtained from a human donor. J is TRBJ1-1 and V is TRBV27; D unresolved. In DNA, the CDR3 is TGTGCCAGCAGTTTCGACGGTTTCAACACTGAAGCTTTCTTT. This gives the protein CASSFDGFNTEAFF.